This TCR beta chain was identified in a study of spatial heterogeneity in lung cancer. As for the study in general: Follow-up PBMC specimens underwent sequencing when available; their median timing was approximately 22 months after resection. The average appearance count of each unique TCR and UMI combination in raw reads was more than 9.5.

Indicated time point: blood at routine non-recurrence follow-up after resection. Unsorted samples of tumor, nontumor lung or frozen PBMC had their whole RNA sequenced. This clonotype was observed a few times. Its antigen is unidentified. The length of the CDR3 is 15 residues. V was shortened by 5 bases and J by 7 bases, with 18 bases between the two germline ends. Germline loops: CDR1 SEHNR, CDR2 FQNEAQ (reference sequence). Points from the study as a whole: At resection, ubiquitous expanded tumor TCRs appeared in blood more than at follow-up.

TCRdb re-called the 5' RACE reads through MiXCR, storing one row per CDR3 protein. The data contain 110,000 or so distinct CDR3 sequences, about 10% of them singletons. The origin of this receptor is a female donor with early-stage non-small cell lung cancer. Sequenced here: PBMCs, sampled at follow-up. The chain joins TRBV7-9 to TRBJ2-1, with D perhaps matching TRBD1 (6 bases). The CDR3 coding sequence is TGTGCCAGCAGCCCCAATAGGCGGACAGCAAATGAGCAGTTCTTC. Its translation: CASSPNRRTANEQFF.